Detailed here is one T cell receptor beta chain. Its antigen is undetermined. Using immunoSEQ multiplex PCR, the repertoire was profiled, and TCRdb retains in-frame clones only, with some absent. This table holds about 70,000 clones, around 80% found once. Blood samples were obtained at baseline, cycle 4 day 1, and cycle 7 day 1. The data originate from a study of OX40 agonist ivuxolimab in advanced cancers. Study-wide results and caveats: Partial responders at 0.1-3.0 mg/kg had among the lowest clonal expansion. Average numbers of expanded clones were greater in CD8+ T cells than in CD4+.

The CDR3 consists of 14 residues. With 4 bases removed from V and 1 base from J, the gap between germline ends came to 14 bases. CDR1 is GTSNPN and CDR2 is SVGIG in the germline V gene (reference sequence). This TCR was sampled from an adult with an advanced solid tumor such as melanoma, head and neck, liver or kidney cancer. The V gene is TRBV30, the J gene TRBJ2-7, with D unclear. Sequenced material: CD4+ or CD8+ T cells sorted from blood, taken in a trial of the OX40 agonist ivuxolimab. DNA of the CDR3: TGTGCCTGGAATCAAGGTGGGTGGTCCTACGAGCAGTACTTC. Residues: CAWNQGGWSYEQYF.